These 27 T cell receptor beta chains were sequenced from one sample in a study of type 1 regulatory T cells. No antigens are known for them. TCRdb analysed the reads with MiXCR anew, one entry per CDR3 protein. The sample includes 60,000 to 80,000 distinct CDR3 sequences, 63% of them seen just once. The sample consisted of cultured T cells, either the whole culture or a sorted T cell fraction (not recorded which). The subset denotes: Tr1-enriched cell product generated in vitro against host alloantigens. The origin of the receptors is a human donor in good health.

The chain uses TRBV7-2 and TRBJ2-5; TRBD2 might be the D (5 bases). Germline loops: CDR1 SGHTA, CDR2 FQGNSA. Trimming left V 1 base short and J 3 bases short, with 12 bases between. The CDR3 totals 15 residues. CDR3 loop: CASSLVGAAEETQYF. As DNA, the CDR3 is TGTGCCAGCAGCTTAGTAGGAGCGGCTGAAGAGACCCAGTACTTC.

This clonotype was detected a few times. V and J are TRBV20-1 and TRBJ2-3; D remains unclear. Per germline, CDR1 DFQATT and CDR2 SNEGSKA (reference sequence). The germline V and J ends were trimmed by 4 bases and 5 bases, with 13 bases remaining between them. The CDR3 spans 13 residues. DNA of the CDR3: TGCAGTGCTATGAGCCGGTGGGGAGATACGCAGTATTTT. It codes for CSAMSRWGDTQYF.

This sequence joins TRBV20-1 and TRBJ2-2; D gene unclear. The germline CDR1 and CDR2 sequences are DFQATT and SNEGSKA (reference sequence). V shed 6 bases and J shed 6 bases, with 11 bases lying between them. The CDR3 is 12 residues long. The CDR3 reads CSADGRAGELFF. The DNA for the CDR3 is TGCAGTGCCGACGGTCGGGCCGGGGAGCTGTTTTTT.

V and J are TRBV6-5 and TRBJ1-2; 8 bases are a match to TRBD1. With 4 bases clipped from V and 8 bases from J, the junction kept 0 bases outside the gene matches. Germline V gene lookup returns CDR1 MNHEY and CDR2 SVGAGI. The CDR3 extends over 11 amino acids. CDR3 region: CASSWTGGYTF. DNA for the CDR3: TGTGCCAGCAGTTGGACAGGGGGCTACACCTTC.

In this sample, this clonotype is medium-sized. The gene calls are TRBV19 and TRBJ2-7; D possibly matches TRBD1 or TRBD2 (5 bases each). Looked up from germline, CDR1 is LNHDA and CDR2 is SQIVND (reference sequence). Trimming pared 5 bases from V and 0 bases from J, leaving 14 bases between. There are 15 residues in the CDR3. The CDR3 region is CASSLGTSGSYEQYF. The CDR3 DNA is TGTGCCAGTAGTTTAGGGACGTCGGGCTCCTACGAGCAGTACTTC.

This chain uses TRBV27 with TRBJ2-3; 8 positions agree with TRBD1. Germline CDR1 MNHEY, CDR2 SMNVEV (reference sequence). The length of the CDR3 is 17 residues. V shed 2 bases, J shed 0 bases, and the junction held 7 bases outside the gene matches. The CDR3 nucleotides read TGTGCCAGCAGTTTAACCCGGACAGGGTGGAGCACAGATACGCAGTATTTT. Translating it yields CASSLTRTGWSTDTQYF.

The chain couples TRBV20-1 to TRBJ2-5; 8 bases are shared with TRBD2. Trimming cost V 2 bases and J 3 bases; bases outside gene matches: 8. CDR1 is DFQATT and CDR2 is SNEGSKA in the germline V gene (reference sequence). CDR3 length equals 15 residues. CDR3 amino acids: CSARIRGRPKETQYF. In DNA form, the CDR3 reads TGCAGTGCTAGAATCCGCGGGAGGCCGAAAGAGACCCAGTACTTC.

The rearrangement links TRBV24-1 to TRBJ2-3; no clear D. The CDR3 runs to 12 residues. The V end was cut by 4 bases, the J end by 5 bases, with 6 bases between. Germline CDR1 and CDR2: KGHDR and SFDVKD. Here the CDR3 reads CATSDVGDTQYF. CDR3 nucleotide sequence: TGTGCCACCAGTGACGTCGGAGATACGCAGTATTTT.

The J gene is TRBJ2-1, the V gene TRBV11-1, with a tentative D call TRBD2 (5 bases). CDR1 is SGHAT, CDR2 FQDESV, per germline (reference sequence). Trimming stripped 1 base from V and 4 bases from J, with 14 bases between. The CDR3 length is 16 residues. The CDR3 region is CASSLGPSGSYNEQFF. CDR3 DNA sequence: TGTGCCAGCAGCTTAGGGCCCAGCGGATCTTACAATGAGCAGTTCTTC. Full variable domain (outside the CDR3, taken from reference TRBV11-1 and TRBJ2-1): EAEVAQSPRYKITEKSQAVAFWCDPISGHATLYWYRQILGQGPELLVQFQDESVVDDSQLPKDRFSAERLKGVDSTLKIQPAELGDSAMYLCASSLGPSGSYNEQFFGPGTRLTVL.

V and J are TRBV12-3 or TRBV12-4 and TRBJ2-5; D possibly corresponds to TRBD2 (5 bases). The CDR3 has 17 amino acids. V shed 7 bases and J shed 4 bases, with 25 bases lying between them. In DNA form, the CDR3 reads TGTGCCAGCACCCCCGGGCGCCAAGGGAGAGGCCGAGAGACCCAGTACTTC. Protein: CASTPGRQGRGRETQYF.

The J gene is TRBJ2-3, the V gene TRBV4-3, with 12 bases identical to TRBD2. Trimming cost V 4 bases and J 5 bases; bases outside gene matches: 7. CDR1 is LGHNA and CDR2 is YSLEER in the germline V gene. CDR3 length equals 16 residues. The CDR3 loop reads CASSRELAGGKDTQYF. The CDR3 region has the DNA TGCGCCAGCAGCCGAGAACTAGCGGGAGGAAAAGATACGCAGTATTTT.

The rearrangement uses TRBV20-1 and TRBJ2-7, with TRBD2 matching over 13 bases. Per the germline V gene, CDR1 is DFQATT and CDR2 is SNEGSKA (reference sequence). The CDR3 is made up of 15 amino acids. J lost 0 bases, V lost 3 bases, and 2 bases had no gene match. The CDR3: CSASGTSGNSYEQYF. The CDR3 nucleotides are TGCAGTGCTAGCGGGACTAGCGGGAACTCCTACGAGCAGTACTTC.

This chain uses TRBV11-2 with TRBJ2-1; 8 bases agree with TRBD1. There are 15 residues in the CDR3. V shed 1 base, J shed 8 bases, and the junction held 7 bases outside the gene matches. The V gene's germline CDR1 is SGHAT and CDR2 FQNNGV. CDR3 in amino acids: CASSLGQGAFDEQFF. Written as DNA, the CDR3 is TGTGCCAGCAGCTTAGGGCAGGGGGCGTTCGATGAGCAGTTCTTC.

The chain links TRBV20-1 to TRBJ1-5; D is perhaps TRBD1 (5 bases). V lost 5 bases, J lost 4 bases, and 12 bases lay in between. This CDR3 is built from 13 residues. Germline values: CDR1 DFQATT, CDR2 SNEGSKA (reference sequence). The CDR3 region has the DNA TGCAGTGCTCTTGACAGCCTAAATCAGCCCCAGCATTTT. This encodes CSALDSLNQPQHF.

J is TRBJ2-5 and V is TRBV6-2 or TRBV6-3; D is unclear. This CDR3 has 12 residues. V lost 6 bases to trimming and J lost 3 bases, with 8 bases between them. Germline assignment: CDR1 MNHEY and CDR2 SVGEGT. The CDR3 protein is CASSPAEETQYF. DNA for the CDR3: TGTGCCAGCAGCCCCGCGGAAGAGACCCAGTACTTC.

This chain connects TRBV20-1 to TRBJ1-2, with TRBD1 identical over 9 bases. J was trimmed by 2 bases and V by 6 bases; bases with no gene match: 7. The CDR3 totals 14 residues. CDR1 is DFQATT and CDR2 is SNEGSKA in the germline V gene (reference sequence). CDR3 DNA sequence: TGCAGTGCCTTAACCGGGACAGGGAACTATGGCTACACCTTC. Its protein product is CSALTGTGNYGYTF.

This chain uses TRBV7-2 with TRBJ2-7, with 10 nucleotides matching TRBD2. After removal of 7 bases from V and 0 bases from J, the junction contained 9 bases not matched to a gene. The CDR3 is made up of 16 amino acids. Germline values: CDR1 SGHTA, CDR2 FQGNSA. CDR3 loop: CASTLRAGGSSYEQYF. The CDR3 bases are TGTGCCAGCACTCTAAGAGCGGGAGGGAGCTCCTACGAGCAGTACTTC.

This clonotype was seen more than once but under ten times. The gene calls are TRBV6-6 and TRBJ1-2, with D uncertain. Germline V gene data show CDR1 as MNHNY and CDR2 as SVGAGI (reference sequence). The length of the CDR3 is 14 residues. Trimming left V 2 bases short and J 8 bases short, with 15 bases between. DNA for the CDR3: TGTGCCAGCAGTTACCCCGCGGCTGCCCTAGGCTACACCTTC. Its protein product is CASSYPAAALGYTF.

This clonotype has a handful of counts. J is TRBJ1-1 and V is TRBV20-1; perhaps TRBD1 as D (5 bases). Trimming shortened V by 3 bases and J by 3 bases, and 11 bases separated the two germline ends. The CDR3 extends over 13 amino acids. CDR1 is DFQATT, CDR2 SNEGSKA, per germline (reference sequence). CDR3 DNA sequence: TGCAGTGCTAGGGGTAGAGGGGACACTGAAGCTTTCTTT. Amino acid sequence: CSARGRGDTEAFF.

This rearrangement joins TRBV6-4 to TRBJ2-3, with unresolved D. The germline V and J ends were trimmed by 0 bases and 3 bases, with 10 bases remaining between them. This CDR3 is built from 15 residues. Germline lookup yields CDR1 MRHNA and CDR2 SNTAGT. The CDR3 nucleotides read TGTGCCAGCAGTGACTCGGGCGGCTTTACAGATACGCAGTATTTT. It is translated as CASSDSGGFTDTQYF.

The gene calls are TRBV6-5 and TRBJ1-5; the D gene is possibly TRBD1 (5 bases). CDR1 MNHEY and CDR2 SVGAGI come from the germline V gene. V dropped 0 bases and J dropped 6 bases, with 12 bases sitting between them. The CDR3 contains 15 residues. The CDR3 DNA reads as TGTGCCAGCAGTTACTCGGGGGGAAAGGGTCAGCCCCAGCATTTT. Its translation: CASSYSGGKGQPQHF.

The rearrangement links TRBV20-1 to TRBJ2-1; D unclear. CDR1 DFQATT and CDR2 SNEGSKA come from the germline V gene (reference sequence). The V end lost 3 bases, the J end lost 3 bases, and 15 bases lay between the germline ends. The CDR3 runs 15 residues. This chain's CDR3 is CSASRVRANYNEQFF. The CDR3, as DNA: TGCAGTGCTAGTAGGGTCAGAGCGAACTACAATGAGCAGTTCTTC.

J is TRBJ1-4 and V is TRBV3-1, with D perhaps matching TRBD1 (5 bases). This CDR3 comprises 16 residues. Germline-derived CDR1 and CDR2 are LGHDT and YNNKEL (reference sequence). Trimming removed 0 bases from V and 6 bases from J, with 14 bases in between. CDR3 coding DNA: TGTGCCAGCAGCCAAGAAGGGTGGAGGGGCTATGAAAAACTGTTTTTT. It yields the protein CASSQEGWRGYEKLFF.

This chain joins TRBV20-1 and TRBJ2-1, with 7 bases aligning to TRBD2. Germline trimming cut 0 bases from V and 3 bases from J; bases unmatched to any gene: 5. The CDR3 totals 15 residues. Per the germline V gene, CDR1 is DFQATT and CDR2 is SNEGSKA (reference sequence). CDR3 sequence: CSARDSGSHYNEQFF. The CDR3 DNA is TGCAGTGCTAGAGATAGCGGGTCTCACTACAATGAGCAGTTCTTC.

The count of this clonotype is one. CDR3 DNA: TGTGCCAGTAGTATACAGGGGCGATTTGAAGAGACCCAGTACTTC. It specifies CASSIQGRFEETQYF. V is TRBV19 and J is TRBJ2-5; weak D call: TRBD1 (6 bases). The CDR3 totals 15 residues. The germline V gene encodes CDR1 LNHDA and CDR2 SQIVND (reference sequence). Trimming took 2 bases from V and 3 from J, leaving 13 bases between them.

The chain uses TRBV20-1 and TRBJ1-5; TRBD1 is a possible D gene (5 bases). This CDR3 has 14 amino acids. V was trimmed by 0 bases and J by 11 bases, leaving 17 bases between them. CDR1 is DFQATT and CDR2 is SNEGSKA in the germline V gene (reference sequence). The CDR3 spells CSARDGREVRAQHF. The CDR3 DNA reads TGCAGTGCTAGAGATGGCAGGGAGGTAAGAGCCCAGCATTTT.

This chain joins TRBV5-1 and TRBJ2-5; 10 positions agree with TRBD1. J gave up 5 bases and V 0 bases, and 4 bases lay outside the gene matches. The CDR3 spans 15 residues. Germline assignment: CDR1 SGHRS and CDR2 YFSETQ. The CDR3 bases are TGCGCCAGCAGCTTGGGCCGGGACAGGGGCGAGACCCAGTACTTC. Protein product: CASSLGRDRGETQYF.